What follows are 12 T cell receptor beta chains derived from one specimen sequenced in a study of cytotoxic CD8 clonotypes in ibrutinib-treated CLL. Using immunoSEQ multiplex PCR, the repertoire was profiled, and TCRdb retains in-frame clones only, with some absent. Here the sample spans some 300,000 clones, 80% being singletons. Sequenced material: PBMCs, taken before ibrutinib treatment. The receptors come from a human donor with chronic lymphocytic leukemia.

The chain links TRBV7-9 to TRBJ1-1; maybe TRBD1 (5 bases). Germline V gene data show CDR1 as SEHNR and CDR2 as FQNEAQ (reference sequence). This CDR3 comprises 15 residues. V was pared by 6 bases and J by 1 base, with 15 bases between. The CDR3 sequence: CASRDHFDRNTEAFF. The CDR3 DNA sequence: TGTGCCAGCAGGGATCATTTTGACAGGAACACTGAAGCTTTCTTT.

This chain connects TRBV6-6 to TRBJ2-5; D is perhaps TRBD1 or TRBD2 (7 bases each). The ends were cut back, 4 bases at V and 5 bases at J, with 14 bases in the middle. This CDR3 is built from 14 residues. Germline V gene data show CDR1 as MNHNY and CDR2 as SVGAGI (reference sequence). CDR3 sequence reads: CASSFQGGGETQYF. CDR3 DNA sequence: TGTGCCAGCAGTTTCCAGGGGGGAGGGGAGACCCAGTACTTC.

The genes are TRBV11-3 and TRBJ2-5; 9 bases match TRBD1. The germline V gene encodes CDR1 SGHNT and CDR2 YENEEA. The CDR3 length is 14 residues. V dropped 5 bases and J dropped 5; count of bases not matched to a gene: 6. In nucleotides, the CDR3 is TGTGCCAGCAGCGACAGGGGGTTTTTGGAGACCCAGTACTTC. Its translation is CASSDRGFLETQYF.

This clone was detected once. The rearrangement joins TRBV29-1 to TRBJ1-1; D unclear. The CDR3 runs to 13 residues. Germline-derived CDR1 and CDR2 are SQVTM and ANQGSEA. Between the trimmed V and J ends, which lost 2 bases and 1 base, there was a span of 8 bases. The CDR3 loop is CSVELAQNTEAFF. As DNA, the CDR3 is TGCAGCGTTGAATTAGCGCAGAACACTGAAGCTTTCTTT.

Comments on this clone: A read error may produce the germline difference seen at one junction end. V is TRBV7-7 and J is TRBJ2-2; 12 bases map to TRBD2. The CDR3 loop spans 19 amino acids. Germline V gives CDR1 SSHAT, CDR2 FNYEAQ (reference sequence). The CDR3 DNA is TGTGCTAGCAGCGCCGGGACTAGCGGGCAAGGGGATCACACCGGGGAGCTGTTTTTT. This translates into CASSAGTSGQGDHTGELFF.

V usage is TRBV9 and J usage is TRBJ2-3; D is possibly TRBD1 (6 bases). V lost 0 bases, J lost 4 bases, and 12 bases lay in between. CDR3 size: 15 residues. Germline V CDR1 and CDR2: SGDLS, YYNGEE. The CDR3: CASSVGTVGSDTQYF. In nucleotides, the CDR3 is TGTGCCAGCAGCGTAGGGACAGTTGGTTCAGATACGCAGTATTTT.

V usage is TRBV5-1 and J usage is TRBJ1-3; TRBD1 might be the D (6 bases). Germline CDR1 reads SGHRS; CDR2 reads YFSETQ. V was shortened by 3 bases and J by 0 bases, with 13 bases between the two germline ends. This CDR3 has 16 residues. CDR3 residues: CASSSGGAISGNTIYF. CDR3 nucleotide sequence: TGCGCCAGCAGCTCCGGGGGGGCGATCTCTGGAAACACCATATATTTT. Together with reference TRBV5-1 and TRBJ1-3, the CDR3 gives the full variable domain: KAGVTQTPRYLIKTRGQQVTLSCSPISGHRSVSWYQQTPGQGLQFLFEYFSETQRNKGNFPGRFSGRQFSNSRSEMNVSTLELGDSALYLCASSSGGAISGNTIYFGEGSWLTVV.

The chain is built from TRBV19 and TRBJ1-1; no reliable D call. The germline CDR1 and CDR2 sequences are LNHDA and SQIVND (reference sequence). CDR3 size: 12 residues. Trimming removed 5 bases at V and 8 bases at J, with 12 bases between. CDR3 sequence (DNA): TGTGCCAGTAGTGCTGGCGGCAGCGAAGCTTTCTTT. Its translation: CASSAGGSEAFF.

The chain joins TRBV10-3 to TRBJ2-7, with D maybe TRBD2 (5 bases). Trimming took off 8 bases at V and 3 bases at J, with 11 bases between the two ends. This CDR3 has 12 amino acids. The germline CDR1 and CDR2 sequences are ENHRY and SYGVKD. CDR3 DNA: TGTGCCATCGAGGGAAACAACTACGAGCAGTACTTC. Translation: CAIEGNNYEQYF.

This clone has just one count. V usage is TRBV5-1 and J usage is TRBJ2-7; D is ambiguous. The germline V gene has CDR1 SGHRS and CDR2 YFSETQ. The CDR3 spans 14 residues. Deletions cut 0 bases from V and 5 bases from J, with 12 bases between. CDR3 amino acids: CASSLALAGHEQYF. In DNA, the CDR3 is TGCGCCAGCAGCTTGGCCCTTGCAGGACACGAGCAGTACTTC.

V is TRBV18 and J is TRBJ2-1; 12 nucleotides line up with TRBD1. The germline V gene has CDR1 KGHSH and CDR2 LQKENI. V shed 3 bases and J 9 bases; nucleotides not matched to a gene: 6. The CDR3 contains 15 residues. The CDR3 protein is CASSPGQGARREQFF. The CDR3 DNA reads as TGTGCCAGCTCACCGGGACAGGGGGCGCGGCGTGAGCAGTTCTTC.

This sequence joins TRBV18 and TRBJ2-1; 8 nucleotides agree with TRBD2. Germline V gene sequence: CDR1 KGHSH, CDR2 LQKENI. The CDR3 runs 14 residues. The V gene end was trimmed by 6 bases and the J gene end by 7 bases; junction bases not matched to a gene: 8. Written as DNA, the CDR3 is TGTGCCAGCTCTCCAACCGGGACTAGTAATGAGCAGTTCTTC. Amino acid sequence: CASSPTGTSNEQFF.